This T cell receptor beta chain was recovered during a study of CXCR3-negative and CXCR3-positive naive CD8 T cells. General study points: Researchers reported similar TRBV-TRBJ usage in naive CXCR3-negative and CXCR3-positive cells, though memory differed. TRB CDR3 hydrophobicity was greater in CXCR3-positive naive cells than in CXCR3-negative naive cells. Fresh PBMCs went into most assays, and CXCR3 expression partly declined after cryopreservation.

Remarks on this clonotype: What it binds is not known.

Via 5' RACE with UMI labels, TRB cDNA libraries were prepared. TCRdb reworked the 5' RACE reads into one entry per CDR3 protein, no DNA. The ten most abundant clones cover about 0.28% of a sample with 140,000 to 150,000 distinct CDR3 sequences. The CDR3 spans 13 residues. Germline-derived CDR1 and CDR2 are SGHVS and FNYEAQ. The CD45RO-CCR7+CD27+CD95- phenotype denoted naive CD8+ T cells. The gene calls are TRBV7-6 and TRBJ2-7; lacking DNA, the TRBD2 call made by TCRdb goes unchecked. Sequencing was carried out using naive CXCR3+ CD8+ T cells from blood. Regarding subset: CD45RO-CCR7+CD27+CD95- naive CD8+ T cells expressing CXCR3 (TNR3+). The TCR comes from a human donor in good health. Some clones in this sample may be carry-over from other donors' samples. The CDR3 loop reads CASSRDPEGEQYF.